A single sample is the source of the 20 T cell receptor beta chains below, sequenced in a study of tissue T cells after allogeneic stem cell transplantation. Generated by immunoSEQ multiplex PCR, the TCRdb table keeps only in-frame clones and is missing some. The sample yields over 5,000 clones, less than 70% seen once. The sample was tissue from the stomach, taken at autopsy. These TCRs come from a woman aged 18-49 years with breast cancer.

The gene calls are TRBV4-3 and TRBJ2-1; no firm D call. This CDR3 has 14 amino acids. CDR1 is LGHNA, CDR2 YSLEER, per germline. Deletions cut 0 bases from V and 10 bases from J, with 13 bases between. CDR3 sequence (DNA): TGCGCCAGCAGCCAAGATCTGGTAGGTTACGAGCAGTTCTTC. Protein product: CASSQDLVGYEQFF.

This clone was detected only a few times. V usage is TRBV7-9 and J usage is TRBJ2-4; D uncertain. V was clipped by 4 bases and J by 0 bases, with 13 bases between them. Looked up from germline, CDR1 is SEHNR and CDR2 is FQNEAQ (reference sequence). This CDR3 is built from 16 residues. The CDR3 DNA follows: TGTGCCAGCAGCTCGTCAAAGCCGGAAGCCAAAAACATTCAGTACTTC. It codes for CASSSSKPEAKNIQYF.

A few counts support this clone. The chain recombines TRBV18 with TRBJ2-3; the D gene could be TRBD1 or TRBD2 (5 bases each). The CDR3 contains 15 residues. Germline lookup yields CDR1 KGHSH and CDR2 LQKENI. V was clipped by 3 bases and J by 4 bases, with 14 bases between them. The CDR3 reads CASSPGTQRADTQYF. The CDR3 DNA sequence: TGTGCCAGCTCACCTGGGACCCAGAGGGCAGATACGCAGTATTTT. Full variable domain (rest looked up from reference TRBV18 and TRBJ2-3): NAGVMQNPRHLVRRRGQEARLRCSPMKGHSHVYWYRQLPEEGLKFMVYLQKENIIDESGMPKERFSAEFPKEGPSILRIQQVVRGDSAAYFCASSPGTQRADTQYFGPGTRLTVL.

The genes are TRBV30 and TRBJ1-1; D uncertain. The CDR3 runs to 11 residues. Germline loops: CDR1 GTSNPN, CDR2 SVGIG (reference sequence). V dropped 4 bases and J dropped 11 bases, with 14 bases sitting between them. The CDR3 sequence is CAWISARGAFF. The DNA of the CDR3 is TGTGCCTGGATATCCGCCCGAGGGGCTTTCTTT.

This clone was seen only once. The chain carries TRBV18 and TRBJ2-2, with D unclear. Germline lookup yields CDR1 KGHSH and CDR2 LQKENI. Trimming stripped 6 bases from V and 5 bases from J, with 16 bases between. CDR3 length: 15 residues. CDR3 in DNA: TGTGCCAGCTCGGGAAGGCTCCCAACGACCGGGGAGCTGTTTTTT. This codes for CASSGRLPTTGELFF.

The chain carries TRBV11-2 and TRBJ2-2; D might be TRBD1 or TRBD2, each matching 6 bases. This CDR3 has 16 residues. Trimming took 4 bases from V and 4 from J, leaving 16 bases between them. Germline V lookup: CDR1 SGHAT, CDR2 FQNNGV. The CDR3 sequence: CASSSGGGMGTGELFF. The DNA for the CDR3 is TGTGCCAGCAGCTCTGGGGGCGGGATGGGCACCGGGGAGCTGTTTTTT.

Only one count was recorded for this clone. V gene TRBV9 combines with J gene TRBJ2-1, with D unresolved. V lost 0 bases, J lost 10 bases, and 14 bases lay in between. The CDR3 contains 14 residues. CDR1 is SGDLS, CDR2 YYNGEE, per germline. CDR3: CASSVDPGYAEQFF. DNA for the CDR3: TGTGCCAGCAGCGTAGATCCAGGATATGCCGAGCAGTTCTTC. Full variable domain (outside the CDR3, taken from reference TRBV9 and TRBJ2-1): DSGVTQTPKHLITATGQRVTLRCSPRSGDLSVYWYQQSLDQGLQFLIQYYNGEERAKGNILERFSAQQFPDLHSELNLSSLELGDSALYFCASSVDPGYAEQFFGPGTRLTVL.

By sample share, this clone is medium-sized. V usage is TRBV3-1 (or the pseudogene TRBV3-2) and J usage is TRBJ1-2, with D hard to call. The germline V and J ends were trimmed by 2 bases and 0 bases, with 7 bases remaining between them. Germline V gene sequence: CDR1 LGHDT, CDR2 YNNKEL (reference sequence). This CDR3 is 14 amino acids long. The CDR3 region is CASSQTTSNYGYTF. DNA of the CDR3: TGTGCCAGCAGCCAAACAACATCTAACTATGGCTACACCTTC.

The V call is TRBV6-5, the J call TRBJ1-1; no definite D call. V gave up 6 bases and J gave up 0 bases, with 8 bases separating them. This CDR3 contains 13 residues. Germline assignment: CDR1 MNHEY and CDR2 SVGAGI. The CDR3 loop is CASSARVNTEAFF. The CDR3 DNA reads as TGTGCCAGCAGCGCCCGGGTGAACACTGAAGCTTTCTTT.

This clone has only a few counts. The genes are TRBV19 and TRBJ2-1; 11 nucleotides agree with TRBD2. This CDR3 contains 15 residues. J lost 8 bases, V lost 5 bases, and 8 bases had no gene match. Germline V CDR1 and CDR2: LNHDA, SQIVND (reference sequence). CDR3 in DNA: TGTGCCAGTAGTGGACTAGCGGGTAATGAGGATGAGCAGTTCTTC. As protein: CASSGLAGNEDEQFF.

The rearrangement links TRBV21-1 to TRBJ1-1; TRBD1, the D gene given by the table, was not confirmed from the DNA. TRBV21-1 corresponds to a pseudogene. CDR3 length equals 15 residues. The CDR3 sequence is CASSDGDRMNTEAFF. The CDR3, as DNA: TGTGCCAGCTCCGACGGGGACAGGATGAACACTGAAGCTTTCTTT.

In DNA, the CDR3 is TGCGCCAGCAGCTTGGCTGATGGGCAGGGCTCCTACGAGCAGTACTTC. It translates to CASSLADGQGSYEQYF. This sequence joins TRBV5-1 and TRBJ2-7, with D perhaps TRBD1 (5 bases). V dropped 0 bases and J dropped 0 bases, with 13 bases sitting between them. Per germline, CDR1 SGHRS and CDR2 YFSETQ. CDR3 length equals 16 residues.

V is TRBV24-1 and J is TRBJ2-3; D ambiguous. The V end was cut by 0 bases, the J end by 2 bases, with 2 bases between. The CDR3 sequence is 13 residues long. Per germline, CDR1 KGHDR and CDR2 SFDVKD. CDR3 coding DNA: TGTGCCACCAGTGATTTGGCCACAGATACGCAGTATTTT. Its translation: CATSDLATDTQYF.

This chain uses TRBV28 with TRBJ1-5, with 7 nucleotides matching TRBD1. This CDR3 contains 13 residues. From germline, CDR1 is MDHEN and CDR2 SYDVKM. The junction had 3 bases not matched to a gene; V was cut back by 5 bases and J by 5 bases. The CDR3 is CASSKQGYQPQHF. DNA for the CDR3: TGTGCCAGCAGTAAACAGGGGTATCAGCCCCAGCATTTT.

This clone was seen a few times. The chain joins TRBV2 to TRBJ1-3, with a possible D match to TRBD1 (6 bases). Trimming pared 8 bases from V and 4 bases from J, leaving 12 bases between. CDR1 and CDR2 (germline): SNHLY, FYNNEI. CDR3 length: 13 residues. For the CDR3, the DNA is TGTGCCAGCTTACAGGACAGAGGAAACACCATATATTTT. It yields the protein CASLQDRGNTIYF.

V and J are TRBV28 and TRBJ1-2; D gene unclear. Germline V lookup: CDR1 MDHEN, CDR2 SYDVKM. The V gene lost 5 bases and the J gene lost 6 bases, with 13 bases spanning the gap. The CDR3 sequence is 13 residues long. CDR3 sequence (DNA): TGTGCCAGCAGTGAAAGGGATTGGAATGGCTACACCTTC. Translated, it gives CASSERDWNGYTF.

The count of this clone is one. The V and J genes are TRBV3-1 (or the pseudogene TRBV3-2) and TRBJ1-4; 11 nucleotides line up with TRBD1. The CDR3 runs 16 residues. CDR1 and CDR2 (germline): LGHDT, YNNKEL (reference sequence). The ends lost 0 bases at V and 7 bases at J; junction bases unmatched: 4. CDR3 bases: TGTGCCAGCAGCCAAGACCCCGGACAGGGGGCTGAAAAACTGTTTTTT. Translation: CASSQDPGQGAEKLFF.

The CDR3 DNA sequence: TGTGCCAGCAGCTTGCGGCCTAGCGGGGGGGGAGAGACCCAGTACTTC. It translates to CASSLRPSGGGETQYF. This chain connects TRBV5-4 to TRBJ2-5, with 12 positions matching TRBD2. The CDR3 has 16 amino acids. After removal of 1 base from V and 4 bases from J, the junction contained 5 bases not matched to a gene. CDR1 is SGHNT and CDR2 is YYREEE in the germline V gene (reference sequence).

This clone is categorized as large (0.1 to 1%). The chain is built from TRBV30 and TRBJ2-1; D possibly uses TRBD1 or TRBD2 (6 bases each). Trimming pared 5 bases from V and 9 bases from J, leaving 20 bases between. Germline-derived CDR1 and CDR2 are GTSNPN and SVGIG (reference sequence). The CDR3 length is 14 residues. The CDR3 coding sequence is TGTGCCTGGGATGCTTCGTCGGGGGCGCTTGAGCAGTTCTTC. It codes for CAWDASSGALEQFF.

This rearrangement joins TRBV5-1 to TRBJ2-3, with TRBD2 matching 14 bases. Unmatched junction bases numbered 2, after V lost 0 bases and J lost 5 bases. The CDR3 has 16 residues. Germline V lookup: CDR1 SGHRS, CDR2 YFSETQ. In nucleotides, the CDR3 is TGCGCCAGCAGCTTGGGACTAGCGGGAGGGAGAGATACGCAGTATTTT. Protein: CASSLGLAGGRDTQYF.